The 4 T cell receptor beta chains listed next were all sequenced from one sample in a study of cytomegalovirus exposure and HLA in healthy donors. In the PCR, 60 Vbeta and 13 Jbeta primers were used. The protocol was immunoSEQ multiplex PCR, while the TCRdb copy is restricted to in-frame clones and leaves out a portion. Altogether about 130,000 clones are present, approximately 85% being singletons, with the ten largest covering over 1.5%. Source material: PBMCs. The receptor set was obtained from a boy aged 5-17 years in good health and CMV-seronegative.

This clone was detected only once. Distinct nucleotide sequences in the sample also encode this CDR3. This sequence joins TRBV19 and TRBJ1-1; no clear D. The CDR3 contains 12 residues. Germline loops: CDR1 LNHDA, CDR2 SQIVND (reference sequence). Trimming pared 8 bases from V and 0 bases from J, leaving 7 bases between. The CDR3 region is CASSRLNTEAFF. The CDR3 DNA follows: TGTGCCAGTTCTAGATTGAACACTGAAGCTTTCTTT.

The chain has TRBV5-1 and TRBJ2-1, with TRBD2 identical over 7 bases. Germline V gives CDR1 SGHRS, CDR2 YFSETQ. This CDR3 contains 15 residues. V lost 4 bases, J lost 8 bases, and 12 bases stayed unmatched. Here the CDR3 DNA reads TGCGCCAGCAGCCCACCCGGGGGAGGGATCCATGAGCAGTTCTTC. It translates to CASSPPGGGIHEQFF.

The rearrangement links TRBV2 to TRBJ1-2; 9 bases are shared with TRBD1. V gave up 7 bases and J gave up 0 bases; unmatched junction bases: 3. CDR3 length: 14 amino acids. CDR1 and CDR2 from the germline V gene are SNHLY and FYNNEI. In DNA form, the CDR3 reads TGTGCCAGCATAAGGACAGGGGCTAACTATGGCTACACCTTC. As protein: CASIRTGANYGYTF.

The CDR3 sequence: CASSLLRNTEAFF. CDR3 DNA sequence: TGTGCCAGCAGTTTACTACGGAACACTGAAGCTTTCTTT. The gene calls are TRBV27 and TRBJ1-1; no firm D call. V was cut by 2 bases and J by 1 base, with 5 bases left in between. Germline loops: CDR1 MNHEY, CDR2 SMNVEV (reference sequence). The CDR3 spans 13 residues.